A single sample is the source of the 2 T cell receptor beta chains below, sequenced in a study of STAT3 mutations in large granular lymphocyte leukemia (dated by TCRdb to the late 2010s). What the work shows at the level of the full study, not this receptor alone: At least one immunodominant TCRbeta clonotype was identified in every T-LGLL patient, and multiple immunodominant subclonotypes were identified in about half of the T-LGLL patients.

To prepare the library, the immunoSEQ multiplex PCR assay was applied. TCRdb retrieved this table from immuneACCESS and kept in-frame rearrangements only. Not all clones are present; in checked studies, unresolved V genes account for under half, and no reason is known for the remainder. A total of about 10,000 clones appear in this sample, 70% to 90% of them only once. Roughly a quarter of the sample rests with the top ten. The antigens of these receptors remain unknown. The material sequenced was peripheral blood mononuclear cells. The receptors here all came from a man aged 55 to 69 with T-cell large granular lymphocyte leukemia. Some clones in this sample may be carry-over from other donors' samples. The age is the age at diagnosis.

This clone has only a few counts. DNA for the CDR3: TGCGCCAGCAGCTTGGAGTGGCAGGTGTCCTACGAGCAGTACTTC. Translation: CASSLEWQVSYEQYF. The chain links TRBV5-1 to TRBJ2-7; no clear D. In germline, CDR1 is SGHRS, CDR2 YFSETQ. Trimming cost V 0 bases and J 1 base, with 11 bases left between them. The CDR3 spans 15 residues.

This chain connects TRBV6-5 to TRBJ2-3, with D perhaps TRBD1 or TRBD2 (5 bases each). Germline CDR1 is MNHEY and CDR2 is SVGAGI. V was clipped by 2 bases and J by 1 base, with 13 bases between them. The CDR3 totals 16 residues. The CDR3 DNA is TGTGCCAGCAGTTACCGAGGGGTAGGGGGCACAGATACGCAGTATTTT. Residues: CASSYRGVGGTDTQYF.